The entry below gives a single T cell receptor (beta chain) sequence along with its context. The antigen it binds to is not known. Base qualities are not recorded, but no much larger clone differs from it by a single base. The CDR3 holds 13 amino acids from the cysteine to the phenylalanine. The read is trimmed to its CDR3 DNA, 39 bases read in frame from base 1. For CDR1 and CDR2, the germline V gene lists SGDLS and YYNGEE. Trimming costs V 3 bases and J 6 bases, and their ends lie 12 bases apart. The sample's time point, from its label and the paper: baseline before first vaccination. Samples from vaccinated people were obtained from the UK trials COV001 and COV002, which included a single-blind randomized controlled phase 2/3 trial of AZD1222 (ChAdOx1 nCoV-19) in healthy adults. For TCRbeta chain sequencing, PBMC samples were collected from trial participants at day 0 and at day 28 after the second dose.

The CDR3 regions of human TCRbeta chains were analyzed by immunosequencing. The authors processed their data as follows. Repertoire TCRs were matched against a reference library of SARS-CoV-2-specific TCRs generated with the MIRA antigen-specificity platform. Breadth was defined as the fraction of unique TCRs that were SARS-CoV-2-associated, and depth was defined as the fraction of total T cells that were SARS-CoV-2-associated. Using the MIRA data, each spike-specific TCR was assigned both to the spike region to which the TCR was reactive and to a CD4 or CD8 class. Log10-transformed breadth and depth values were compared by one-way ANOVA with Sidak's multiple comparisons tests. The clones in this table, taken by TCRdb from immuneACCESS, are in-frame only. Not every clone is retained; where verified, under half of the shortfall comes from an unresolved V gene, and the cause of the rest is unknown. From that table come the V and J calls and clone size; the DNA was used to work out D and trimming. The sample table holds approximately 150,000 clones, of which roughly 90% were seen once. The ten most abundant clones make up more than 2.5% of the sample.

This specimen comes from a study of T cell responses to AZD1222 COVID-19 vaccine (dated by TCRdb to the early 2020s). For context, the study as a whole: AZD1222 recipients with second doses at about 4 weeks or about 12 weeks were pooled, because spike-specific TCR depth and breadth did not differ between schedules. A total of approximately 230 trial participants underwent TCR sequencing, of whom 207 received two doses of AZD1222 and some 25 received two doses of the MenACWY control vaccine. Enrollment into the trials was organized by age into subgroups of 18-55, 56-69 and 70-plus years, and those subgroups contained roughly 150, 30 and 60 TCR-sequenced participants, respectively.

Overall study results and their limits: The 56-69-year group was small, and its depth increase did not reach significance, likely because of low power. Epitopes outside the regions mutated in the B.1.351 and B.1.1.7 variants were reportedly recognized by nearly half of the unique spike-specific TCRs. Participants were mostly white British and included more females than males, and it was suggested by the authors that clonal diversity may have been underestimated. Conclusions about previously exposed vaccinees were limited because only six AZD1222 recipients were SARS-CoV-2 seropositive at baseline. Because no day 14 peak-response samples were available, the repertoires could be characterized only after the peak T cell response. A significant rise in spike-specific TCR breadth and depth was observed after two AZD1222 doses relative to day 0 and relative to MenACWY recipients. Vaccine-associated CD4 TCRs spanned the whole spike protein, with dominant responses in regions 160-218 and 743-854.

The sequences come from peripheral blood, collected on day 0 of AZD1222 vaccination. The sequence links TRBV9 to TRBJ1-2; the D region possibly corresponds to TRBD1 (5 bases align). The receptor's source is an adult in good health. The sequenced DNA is TGTGCCAGCAGCGCCGGGGGGGTCCATGGCTACACCTTC. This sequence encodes CASSAGGVHGYTF.